This T cell receptor (beta chain) was found in a study of response to subunit inactivated influenza vaccine. A single record per CDR3 protein comes from TCRdb applying MiXCR to the RT-PCR reads. Among 530,000 or so distinct CDR3 sequences, around 25% were seen once, and the ten largest hold around 1.8%. Germline values: CDR1 MNHEY, CDR2 SVGAGI. The V end lost 2 bases, the J end lost 7 bases, and 17 bases lay between the germline ends. The CDR3 extends over 15 amino acids. The source was CD4+ T cells sorted from PBMCs, collected roughly 5 days after vaccination. The sequence was obtained from a man aged 45 to 65 who received an inactivated influenza vaccine. The rearrangement joins TRBV6-5 to TRBJ1-1; the D is unclear. This chain's CDR3 is CASSYRPEAGNEAFF. CDR3 in DNA: TGTGCCAGCAGTTACCGGCCCGAGGCGGGGAATGAAGCTTTCTTT.